Presented here are 15 T cell receptor beta chains from one specimen sequenced in a study of T cell responses to AZD1222 COVID-19 vaccine. Profiling relied on immunoSEQ multiplex PCR, and the TCRdb table lists in-frame clones only, not all of them. The repertoire holds about 120,000 clones, with almost 95% as singletons. This specimen was peripheral blood, taken on day 0 of AZD1222 vaccination. The origin of the receptors is an adult in good health.

The rearrangement links TRBV19 to TRBJ2-1; 7 bases match TRBD1. The junction had 3 bases not matched to a gene; V was cut back by 4 bases and J by 6 bases. This CDR3 has 13 amino acids. The germline CDR1 and CDR2 sequences are LNHDA and SQIVND (reference sequence). CDR3 bases: TGTGCCAGTAGTACGACAGGGTCCAATGAGCAGTTCTTC. It yields the protein CASSTTGSNEQFF.

This clone was found a few times. This chain connects TRBV6-5 to TRBJ1-6, with TRBD1 identical over 9 bases. After removal of 0 bases from V and 6 bases from J, the junction contained 3 bases not matched to a gene. Germline V gene data show CDR1 as MNHEY and CDR2 as SVGAGI. This CDR3 is built from 16 residues. In DNA form, the CDR3 reads TGTGCCAGCAGTTACTCGTGGGACAGGGCTAATTCACCCCTCCACTTT. Translating it yields CASSYSWDRANSPLHF.

This sequence joins TRBV11-3 and TRBJ2-3; D call uncertain. This CDR3 region has 16 residues. V was shortened by 2 bases and J by 3 bases, with 15 bases between the two germline ends. Per the germline V gene, CDR1 is SGHNT and CDR2 is YENEEA. CDR3 loop: CASSLFSALGTDTQYF. As DNA, the CDR3 is TGTGCCAGCAGCTTATTCTCCGCCCTCGGGACAGATACGCAGTATTTT.

V gene TRBV11-3 combines with J gene TRBJ1-1; D is undetermined. Between the trimmed V and J ends, which lost 5 bases and 4 bases, there was a span of 5 bases. The CDR3 runs 11 residues. CDR1 is SGHNT, CDR2 YENEEA, per germline. The CDR3 DNA reads as TGTGCCAGCAGCGTTGGCACTGAAGCTTTCTTT. This encodes CASSVGTEAFF.

The V and J genes are TRBV11-3 and TRBJ2-1; D is ambiguous. Trimming cost V 5 bases and J 0 bases, with 14 bases left between them. CDR1 and CDR2 (germline): SGHNT, YENEEA. The CDR3 is 16 residues long. CDR3 sequence (DNA): TGTGCCAGCAGCCCCTCTTACCTAAGCTCCTACAATGAGCAGTTCTTC. This codes for CASSPSYLSSYNEQFF.

This rearrangement joins TRBV3-1 (or the pseudogene TRBV3-2) to TRBJ1-1, with 8 bases fitting TRBD1. Trimming took 6 bases from V and 5 from J; bases not matched to a gene: 11. The CDR3 contains 15 residues. Germline V gives CDR1 LGHDT, CDR2 YNNKEL (reference sequence). The CDR3 DNA follows: TGTGCCAGCAGACCTATCAGGGGGCGGAATACTGAAGCTTTCTTT. Translating gives CASRPIRGRNTEAFF.

The chain combines TRBV19 with TRBJ1-2; TRBD1 agrees at 9 bases. Germline V CDR1 and CDR2: LNHDA, SQIVND (reference sequence). The CDR3 loop spans 16 amino acids. The trim removed 3 bases at V and 2 bases at J, leaving 7 bases unmatched. DNA of the CDR3: TGTGCCAGTAGTATCTCCGGGACAGGGAAAAACTATGGCTACACCTTC. Protein sequence: CASSISGTGKNYGYTF.

The rearrangement joins TRBV28 to TRBJ1-2, with a weak D call TRBD1 (6 bases). The CDR3 has 15 amino acids. The V and J ends lost 5 bases and 0 bases respectively, with 13 bases between them. Germline V gene lookup returns CDR1 MDHEN and CDR2 SYDVKM. The CDR3, as DNA: TGTGCCAGCAGTCCTTCGACAGGAGCTAACTATGGCTACACCTTC. It specifies CASSPSTGANYGYTF.

The V call is TRBV6-5, the J call TRBJ1-2; D is undetermined. V was shortened by 1 base and J by 8 bases, with 11 bases between the two germline ends. CDR1 and CDR2 (germline): MNHEY, SVGAGI. This CDR3 is built from 13 residues. The chain's CDR3 is CASSYYSSAGYTF. CDR3 nucleotides: TGTGCCAGCAGTTACTATTCCTCGGCGGGCTACACCTTC.

The V and J genes are TRBV19 and TRBJ2-7; no firm D call. V was trimmed by 2 bases and J by 3 bases, leaving 8 bases between them. CDR1 is LNHDA, CDR2 SQIVND, per germline (reference sequence). The CDR3 spans 13 residues. This CDR3 reads CASSISYNYEQYF. The CDR3, as DNA: TGTGCCAGTAGTATAAGTTACAACTACGAGCAGTACTTC.

This chain uses TRBV5-6 with TRBJ1-1; D may be TRBD1 (5 bases). Germline values: CDR1 SGHDT, CDR2 YYEEEE. The CDR3 runs 17 residues. The V gene lost 5 bases and the J gene lost 0 bases, with 20 bases spanning the gap. The CDR3 coding sequence is TGTGCCAGCAGACCGGGATCCACAGGCTTTATGAACACTGAAGCTTTCTTT. Encoded protein: CASRPGSTGFMNTEAFF.

The chain has TRBV6-5 and TRBJ1-1; D is unresolved. Trimming took off 6 bases at V and 7 bases at J, with 15 bases between the two ends. The CDR3 runs 13 residues. The germline gives CDR1 MNHEY, CDR2 SVGAGI. In DNA, the CDR3 is TGTGCCAGCAGCCCCTGGGGAGTAGATGAAGCTTTCTTT. Translating gives CASSPWGVDEAFF.

The chain uses TRBV18 and TRBJ2-7; TRBD1 agrees at 7 bases. V dropped 3 bases and J dropped 3; count of bases not matched to a gene: 2. The germline V gene encodes CDR1 KGHSH and CDR2 LQKENI. The CDR3 length is 13 residues. CDR3 sequence: CASSPGQNYEQYF. For the CDR3, the DNA is TGTGCCAGCTCACCGGGACAGAACTACGAGCAGTACTTC.

The chain couples TRBV19 to TRBJ2-7; 9 bases are a match to TRBD1. The germline V gene encodes CDR1 LNHDA and CDR2 SQIVND (reference sequence). The CDR3 loop spans 15 amino acids. The ends lost 4 bases at V and 6 bases at J; junction bases unmatched: 10. CDR3 residues: CASSTTGTGSLEQYF. DNA for the CDR3: TGTGCCAGTAGTACTACCGGGACAGGGTCTCTCGAGCAGTACTTC.

The chain couples TRBV25-1 to TRBJ1-2, with D tentatively TRBD1 (5 bases). Between the trimmed V and J ends, which lost 3 bases and 1 base, there was a span of 12 bases. Germline CDR1 and CDR2: MGHDK and SYGVNS. The CDR3 length is 15 residues. The CDR3 DNA follows: TGTGCCAGCAGTGAGACAGTCCGGGGTAACTATGGCTACACCTTC. Its translation: CASSETVRGNYGYTF.